Shown below are 16 T cell receptor beta chains from a single sample sequenced in a study of T cells in Graves' hyperthyroidism and ophthalmopathy. Using RNA transcripts as the source, TCR beta CDR3 regions were amplified. Initially, a first-round RT-PCR of the TCR CDR3 employed the HTBI primer set. TCRdb recomputed calls from the multiplex PCR reads with MiXCR, one row per CDR3 protein. This table has almost 600,000 distinct CDR3 sequences, about 15% appearing once. The specimen sequenced was blood. These receptors originate from a woman aged 25 to 39 with Graves' hyperthyroidism that later progressed to Graves' ophthalmopathy.

This chain joins TRBV19 and TRBJ2-1, with 7 bases matching TRBD2. Germline-derived CDR1 and CDR2 are LNHDA and SQIVND (reference sequence). V gave up 0 bases and J gave up 6 bases; unmatched junction bases: 2. The CDR3 runs 14 residues. CDR3 residues: CASSIDGGGNEQFF. CDR3 DNA: TGTGCCAGTAGTATAGATGGCGGGGGCAATGAGCAGTTCTTC.

This clonotype was seen only a few times. A junction boundary mismatches the germline segment, possibly from a read error. This sequence joins TRBV7-3 and TRBJ1-2; a possible D gene is TRBD1 (6 bases). The germline gives CDR1 SGHTA, CDR2 FQGTGA. There are 16 residues in the CDR3. The CDR3 sequence is CASSLEDRLINYGYAF. Here the CDR3 DNA reads TGTGCCAGCAGCTTAGAGGACAGACTAATTAACTATGGCTACGCCTTC.

In its sample, this clonotype was seen many times. CDR3 sequence (DNA): TGCAGCTCCCGTTCCGAGGGGGGTTCCTACAATGAGCAGTTCTTC. This encodes CSSRSEGGSYNEQFF. The chain is built from TRBV29-1 and TRBJ2-1; perhaps D is TRBD1 or TRBD2 (6 bases each). The CDR3 contains 15 residues. Trimming took off 8 bases at V and 1 base at J, with 18 bases between the two ends. The germline V gene has CDR1 SQVTM and CDR2 ANQGSEA.

Ten or more counts support this clonotype. This rearrangement joins TRBV5-1 to TRBJ2-6, with no clear D. CDR3 length equals 13 residues. Trimming cost V 0 bases and J 5 bases, with 3 bases left between them. Germline CDR1 SGHRS, CDR2 YFSETQ. The CDR3 nucleotides are TGCGCCAGCAGCTTGGACAGGGCCAACGTCCTGACTTTC. Encoded protein: CASSLDRANVLTF.

This clonotype was recorded many times. The V and J genes are TRBV7-2 and TRBJ2-1; D may match TRBD1 or TRBD2 (5 bases each). This CDR3 has 15 amino acids. From germline, CDR1 is SGHTA and CDR2 FQGNSA. V lost 2 bases to trimming and J lost 4 bases, with 12 bases between them. The CDR3 sequence is CASSLYTGQYNEQFF. The CDR3 nucleotides read TGTGCCAGCAGCTTATATACGGGGCAGTACAATGAGCAGTTCTTC. The whole variable domain, remainder taken from reference TRBV7-2 and TRBJ2-1, is GAGVSQSPSNKVTEKGKDVELRCDPISGHTALYWYRQSLGQGLEFLIYFQGNSAPDKSGLPSDRFSAERTGGSVSTLTIQRTQQEDSAVYLCASSLYTGQYNEQFFGPGTRLTVL.

The table lists this clonotype with many counts. The chain recombines TRBV18 with TRBJ1-1; 10 bases align to TRBD1. Germline assignment: CDR1 KGHSH and CDR2 LQKENI. V was clipped by 5 bases and J by 10 bases; unmatched bases: 4. The CDR3 extends over 12 amino acids. The DNA for the CDR3 is TGTGCCAGCTCAACGGACAGGGGGGCAGCTTTCTTT. It encodes CASSTDRGAAFF.

This clonotype occurred many times. This sequence joins TRBV28 and TRBJ2-7, with D possibly being TRBD2 (5 bases). The germline gives CDR1 MDHEN, CDR2 SYDVKM. V was pared by 10 bases and J by 4 bases, with 23 bases between. The length of the CDR3 is 15 residues. The CDR3 protein is CATIPDRDLVYEQYF. CDR3 DNA: TGTGCCACCATCCCGGACCGGGATTTGGTGTACGAGCAGTACTTC.

This clonotype was seen many times. The chain combines TRBV27 with TRBJ2-7; 11 nucleotides line up with TRBD1. The junction had 7 bases not matched to a gene; V was cut back by 6 bases and J by 6 bases. Germline CDR1 and CDR2: MNHEY and SMNVEV (reference sequence). CDR3 length: 14 amino acids. This CDR3 is CASRGQGVNREQYF. CDR3 in DNA: TGTGCCAGCAGGGGACAGGGGGTTAACCGCGAGCAGTACTTC.

This sequence joins TRBV27 and TRBJ1-2; D perhaps matches TRBD1 (6 bases). There are 17 residues in the CDR3. Trimming removed 4 bases from V and 4 bases from J, with 22 bases in between. The germline V gene has CDR1 MNHEY and CDR2 SMNVEV (reference sequence). Here the CDR3 reads CASSSYPYRDKSYGYTF. The CDR3 nucleotides read TGTGCCAGCAGTTCATATCCCTACCGGGACAAGTCCTATGGCTACACCTTC.

The chain employs TRBV20-1 and TRBJ2-1; 8 nucleotides match TRBD2. Germline CDR1 and CDR2: DFQATT and SNEGSKA (reference sequence). The trim removed 2 bases at V and 5 bases at J, leaving 11 bases unmatched. The CDR3 spans 16 residues. CDR3 sequence reads: CSARQQAGAPNNEQFF. Here the CDR3 DNA reads TGCAGTGCTAGACAGCAAGCGGGAGCCCCAAACAATGAGCAGTTCTTC.

This clonotype was counted a few times. The junction differs from germline at one of its ends, possibly a read error. J is TRBJ2-6 and V is TRBV6-5; 10 bases are a match to TRBD1. Germline V gene data show CDR1 as MNHEY and CDR2 as SVGAGI. This CDR3 spans 20 amino acids. CDR3 in DNA: TGTGTCAGCAGTTACAAGCCTTCCGGGACAGGGGTCTCTGGGGCCAACGTCCTGACTTTC. Amino acid sequence: CVSSYKPSGTGVSGANVLTF.

The chain combines TRBV18 with TRBJ1-5, with 9 bases identical to TRBD1. Per germline, CDR1 KGHSH and CDR2 LQKENI. V shed 0 bases and J 5 bases; nucleotides not matched to a gene: 5. This CDR3 comprises 16 residues. In DNA form, the CDR3 reads TGTGCCAGCTCACCACCCGGGACAGGGAACGATCAGCCCCAGCATTTT. This encodes CASSPPGTGNDQPQHF. The complete variable domain, with remaining parts taken from reference TRBV18 and TRBJ1-5, reads NAGVMQNPRHLVRRRGQEARLRCSPMKGHSHVYWYRQLPEEGLKFMVYLQKENIIDESGMPKERFSAEFPKEGPSILRIQQVVRGDSAAYFCASSPPGTGNDQPQHFGDGTRLSIL.

This clonotype has a count of ten or more. This chain joins TRBV3-1 and TRBJ2-5; TRBD1 might be the D (6 bases). V was cut by 4 bases and J by 2 bases, with 14 bases left in between. The CDR3 loop spans 15 amino acids. Germline loops: CDR1 LGHDT, CDR2 YNNKEL (reference sequence). CDR3 residues: CASSPRGRGQETQYF. Here the CDR3 DNA reads TGTGCCAGCAGCCCCAGGGGAAGGGGTCAAGAGACCCAGTACTTC.

This clonotype has ten or more counts. The chain combines TRBV28 with TRBJ2-7, with D unresolved. CDR3 length: 12 amino acids. Trimming shortened V by 1 base and J by 9 bases, and 10 bases separated the two germline ends. The germline gives CDR1 MDHEN, CDR2 SYDVKM. CDR3 in DNA: TGTGCCAGCAGTTTATTTGCTCAGCTGCAGTACTTC. Amino acid sequence: CASSLFAQLQYF.

This sequence joins TRBV19 and TRBJ1-1; D is perhaps TRBD1 (6 bases). CDR3 length: 13 residues. Between the trimmed V and J ends, which lost 5 bases and 6 bases, there was a span of 13 bases. Germline V CDR1 and CDR2: LNHDA, SQIVND (reference sequence). The CDR3 protein is CASSSQQGSEAFF. The CDR3 DNA sequence: TGTGCCAGTAGTTCCCAACAGGGATCTGAAGCTTTCTTT. The full variable domain, its missing parts supplied by reference TRBV19 and TRBJ1-1, is DGGITQSPKYLFRKEGQNVTLSCEQNLNHDAMYWYRQDPGQGLRLIYYSQIVNDFQKGDIAEGYSVSREKKESFPLTVTSAQKNPTAFYLCASSSQQGSEAFFGQGTRLTVV.

The rearrangement links TRBV18 to TRBJ1-1; D is uncertain. The CDR3 spans 12 residues. The V gene lost 6 bases and the J gene lost 7 bases, with 12 bases spanning the gap. Germline V gene sequence: CDR1 KGHSH, CDR2 LQKENI. In nucleotides, the CDR3 is TGTGCCAGCTCCGACGGTCCCATTGAAGCTTTCTTT. Translation: CASSDGPIEAFF.